The clone carrying this T cell receptor (beta chain) has only a few counts. The data belong to a study of radiotherapy plus CTLA-4 blockade in lung cancer. Sequencing was performed with immunoSEQ multiplex PCR; in TCRdb, only in-frame clones are kept and a portion is missing. The repertoire holds approximately 38,000 clones, with 65% to 90% as singletons. The ends were cut back, 4 bases at V and 4 bases at J, with 17 bases in the middle. The CDR3 totals 15 residues. Germline-derived CDR1 and CDR2 are MNHNY and SVGAGI (reference sequence). This rearrangement joins TRBV6-6 to TRBJ2-7, with a possible D match to TRBD1 (6 bases). This clonotype originated in a human donor with non-small cell lung cancer whose response to radiotherapy plus ipilimumab could not be evaluated. The specimen comprised peripheral blood, sampled from a patient treated with radiotherapy plus ipilimumab. In DNA, the CDR3 is TGTGCCAGCAGTTCTTCCGGACAGAAGGGTTACGAGCAGTACTTC. It codes for CASSSSGQKGYEQYF.